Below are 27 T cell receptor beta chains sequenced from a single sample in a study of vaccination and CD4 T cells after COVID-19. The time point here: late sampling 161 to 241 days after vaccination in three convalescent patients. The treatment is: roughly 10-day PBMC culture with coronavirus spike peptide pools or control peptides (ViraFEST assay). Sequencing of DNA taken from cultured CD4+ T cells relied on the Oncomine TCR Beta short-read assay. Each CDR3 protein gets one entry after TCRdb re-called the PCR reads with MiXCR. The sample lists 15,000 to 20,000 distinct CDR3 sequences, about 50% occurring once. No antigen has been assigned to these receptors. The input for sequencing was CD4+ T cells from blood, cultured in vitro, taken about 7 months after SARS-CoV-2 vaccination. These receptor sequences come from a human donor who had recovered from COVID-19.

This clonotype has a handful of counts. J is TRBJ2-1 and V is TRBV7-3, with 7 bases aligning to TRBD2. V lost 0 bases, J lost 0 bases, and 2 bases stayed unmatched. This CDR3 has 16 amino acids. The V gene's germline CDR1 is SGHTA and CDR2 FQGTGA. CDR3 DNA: TGTGCCAGCAGCTTAACAGGCGGGAGCTCCTACAATGAGCAGTTCTTC. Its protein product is CASSLTGGSSYNEQFF.

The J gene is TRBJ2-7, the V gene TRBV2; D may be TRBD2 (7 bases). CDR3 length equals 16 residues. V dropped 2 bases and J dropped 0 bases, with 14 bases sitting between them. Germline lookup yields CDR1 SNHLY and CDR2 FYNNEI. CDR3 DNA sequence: TGTGCCAGCAGTGAAAGGGGGGGCACCTACTCCTACGAGCAGTACTTC. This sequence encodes CASSERGGTYSYEQYF.

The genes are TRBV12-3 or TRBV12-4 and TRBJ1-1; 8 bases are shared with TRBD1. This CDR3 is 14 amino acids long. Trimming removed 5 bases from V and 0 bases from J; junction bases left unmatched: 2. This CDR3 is CASSRQGLNTEAFF. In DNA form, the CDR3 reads TGTGCCAGCAGTAGACAGGGGTTGAACACTGAAGCTTTCTTT.

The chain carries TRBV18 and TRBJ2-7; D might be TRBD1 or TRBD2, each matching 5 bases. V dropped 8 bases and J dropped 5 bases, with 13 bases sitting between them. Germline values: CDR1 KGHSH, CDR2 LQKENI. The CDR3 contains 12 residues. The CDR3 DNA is TGTGCCAGCGCCTCGGGGCCCCACGAGCAGTACTTC. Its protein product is CASASGPHEQYF.

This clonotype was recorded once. The CDR3 nucleotides read TGTGCCATCAGCCACAGTAGCGGGAATCCGGAGACCCAGTACTTC. Translation gives CAISHSSGNPETQYF. This chain connects TRBV10-3 to TRBJ2-5; 8 bases match TRBD2. In germline, CDR1 is ENHRY, CDR2 SYGVKD. The ends lost 6 bases at V and 5 bases at J; junction bases unmatched: 11. The CDR3 has 15 residues.

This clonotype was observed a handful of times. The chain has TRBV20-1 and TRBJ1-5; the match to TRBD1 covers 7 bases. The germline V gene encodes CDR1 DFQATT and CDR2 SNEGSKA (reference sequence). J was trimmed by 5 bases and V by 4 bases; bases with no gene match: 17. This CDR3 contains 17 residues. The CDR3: CSAIQDRRRGGDQPQHF. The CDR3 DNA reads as TGCAGTGCTATCCAGGACAGGCGGCGTGGGGGGGATCAGCCCCAGCATTTT.

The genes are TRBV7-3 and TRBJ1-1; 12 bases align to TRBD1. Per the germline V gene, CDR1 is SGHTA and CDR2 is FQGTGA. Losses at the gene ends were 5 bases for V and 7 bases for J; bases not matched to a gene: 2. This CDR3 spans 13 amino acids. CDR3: CASSRDRGREAFF. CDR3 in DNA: TGTGCCAGCAGCCGGGACAGGGGGCGTGAAGCTTTCTTT.

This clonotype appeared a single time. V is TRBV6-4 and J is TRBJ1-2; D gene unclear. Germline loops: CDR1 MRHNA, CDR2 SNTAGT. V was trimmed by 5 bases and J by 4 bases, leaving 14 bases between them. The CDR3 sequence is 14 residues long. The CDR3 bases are TGTGCCAGCAGTTCCGATCTATCTGGCTATGGCTACACCTTC. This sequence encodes CASSSDLSGYGYTF.

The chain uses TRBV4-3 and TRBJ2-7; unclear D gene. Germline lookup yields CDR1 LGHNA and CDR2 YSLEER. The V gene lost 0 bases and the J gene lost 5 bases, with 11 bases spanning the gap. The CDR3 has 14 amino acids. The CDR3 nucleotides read TGCGCCAGCAGCCAAGATATAGGTTTCGACGAGCAGTACTTC. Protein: CASSQDIGFDEQYF.

Here the CDR3 DNA reads TGTGCCAGTAGTAAGACAGGGGGCTCAGCCAAAAACATTCAGTACTTC. Translating it yields CASSKTGGSAKNIQYF. The rearrangement uses TRBV19 and TRBJ2-4, with 10 positions matching TRBD1. V shed 4 bases and J 0 bases; nucleotides not matched to a gene: 3. The germline CDR1 and CDR2 sequences are LNHDA and SQIVND (reference sequence). The CDR3 has 16 residues.

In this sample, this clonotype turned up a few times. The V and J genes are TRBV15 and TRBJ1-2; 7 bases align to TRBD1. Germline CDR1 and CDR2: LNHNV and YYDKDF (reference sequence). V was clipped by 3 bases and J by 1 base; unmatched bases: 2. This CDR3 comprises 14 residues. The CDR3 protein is CATSRGDSNYGYTF. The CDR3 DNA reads TGTGCCACCAGCAGGGGGGACAGTAACTATGGCTACACCTTC.

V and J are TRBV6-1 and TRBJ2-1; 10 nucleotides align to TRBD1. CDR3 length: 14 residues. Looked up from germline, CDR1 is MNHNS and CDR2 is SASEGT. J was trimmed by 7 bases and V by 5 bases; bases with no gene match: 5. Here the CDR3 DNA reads TGTGCCAGCAGTCGGAGACAGGGGGCAAATGAGCAGTTCTTC. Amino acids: CASSRRQGANEQFF.

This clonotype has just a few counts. CDR3 residues: CASSLGSLAGTDTQYF. In DNA, the CDR3 is TGTGCCAGCAGCTTAGGATCGCTGGCAGGCACAGATACGCAGTATTTT. The chain joins TRBV7-9 to TRBJ2-3; D remains ambiguous. Germline loops: CDR1 SEHNR, CDR2 FQNEAQ (reference sequence). Trimming cost V 1 base and J 1 base, with 12 bases left between them. This CDR3 contains 16 residues.

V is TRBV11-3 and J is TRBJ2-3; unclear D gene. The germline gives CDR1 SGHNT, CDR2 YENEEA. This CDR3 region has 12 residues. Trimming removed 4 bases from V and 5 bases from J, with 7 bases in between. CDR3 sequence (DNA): TGTGCCAGCAGCTGGTCCGGAGATACGCAGTATTTT. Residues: CASSWSGDTQYF.

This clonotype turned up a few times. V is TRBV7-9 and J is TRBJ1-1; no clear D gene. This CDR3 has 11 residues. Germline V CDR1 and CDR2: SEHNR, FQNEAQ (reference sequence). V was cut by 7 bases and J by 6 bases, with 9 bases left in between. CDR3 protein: CASTSRSEAFF. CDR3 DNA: TGTGCCAGCACCTCAAGATCTGAAGCTTTCTTT. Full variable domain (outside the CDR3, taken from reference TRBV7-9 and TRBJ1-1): DTGVSQNPRHKITKRGQNVTFRCDPISEHNRLYWYRQTLGQGPEFLTYFQNEAQLEKSRLLSDRFSAERPKGSFSTLEIQRTEQGDSAMYLCASTSRSEAFFGQGTRLTVV.

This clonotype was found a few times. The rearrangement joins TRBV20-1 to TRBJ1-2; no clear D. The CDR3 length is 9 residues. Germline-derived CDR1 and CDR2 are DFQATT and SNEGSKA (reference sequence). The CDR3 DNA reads TGCTGTCACCGGCGGGGCTACACCTTC. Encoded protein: CCHRRGYTF.

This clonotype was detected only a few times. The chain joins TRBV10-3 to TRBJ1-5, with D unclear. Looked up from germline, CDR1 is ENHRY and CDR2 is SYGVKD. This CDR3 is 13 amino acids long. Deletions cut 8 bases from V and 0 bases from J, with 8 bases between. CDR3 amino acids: CAIGSDSNQPQHF. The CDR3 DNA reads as TGTGCCATCGGCTCGGATAGCAATCAGCCCCAGCATTTT.

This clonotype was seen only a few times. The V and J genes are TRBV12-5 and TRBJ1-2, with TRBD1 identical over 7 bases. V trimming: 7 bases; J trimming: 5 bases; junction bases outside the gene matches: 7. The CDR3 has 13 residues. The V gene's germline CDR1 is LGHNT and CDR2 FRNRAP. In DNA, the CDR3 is TGTGCTAGTGTAAGGGACAGTGGTTATGGCTACACCTTC. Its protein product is CASVRDSGYGYTF.

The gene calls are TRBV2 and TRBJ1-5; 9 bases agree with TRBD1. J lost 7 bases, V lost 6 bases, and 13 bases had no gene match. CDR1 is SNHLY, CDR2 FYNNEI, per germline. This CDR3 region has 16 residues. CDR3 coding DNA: TGTGCCAGCAGAGCTTCACAGGGGGCCACCGGGCAGCCCCAGCATTTT. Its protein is CASRASQGATGQPQHF.

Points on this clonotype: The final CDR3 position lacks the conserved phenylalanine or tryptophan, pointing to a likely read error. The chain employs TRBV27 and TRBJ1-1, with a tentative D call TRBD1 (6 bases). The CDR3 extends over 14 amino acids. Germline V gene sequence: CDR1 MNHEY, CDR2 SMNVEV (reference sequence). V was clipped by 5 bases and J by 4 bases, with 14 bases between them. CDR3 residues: CASSPKSRGTEAFL. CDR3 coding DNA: TGTGCCAGCAGTCCCAAGTCCAGGGGCACTGAAGCTTTCCTT.

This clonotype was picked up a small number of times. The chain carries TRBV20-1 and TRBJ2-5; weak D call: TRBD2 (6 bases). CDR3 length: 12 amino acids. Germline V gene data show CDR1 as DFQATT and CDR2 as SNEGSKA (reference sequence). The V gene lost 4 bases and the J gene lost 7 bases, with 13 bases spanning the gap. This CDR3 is CSAIADLGTQYF. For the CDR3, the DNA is TGCAGTGCTATAGCGGATCTTGGGACCCAGTACTTC.

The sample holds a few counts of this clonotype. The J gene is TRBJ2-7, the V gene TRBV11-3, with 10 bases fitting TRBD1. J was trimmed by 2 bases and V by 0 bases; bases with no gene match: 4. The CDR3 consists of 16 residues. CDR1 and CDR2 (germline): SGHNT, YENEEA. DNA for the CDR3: TGTGCCAGCAGCTTAGAGCGGACAGGGGGGGCCTACGAGCAGTACTTC. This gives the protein CASSLERTGGAYEQYF.

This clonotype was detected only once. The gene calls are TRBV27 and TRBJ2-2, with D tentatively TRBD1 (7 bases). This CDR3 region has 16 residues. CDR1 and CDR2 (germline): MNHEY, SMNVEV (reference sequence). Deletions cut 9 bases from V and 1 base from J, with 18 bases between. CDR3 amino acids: CASSPRQGGNTGELFF. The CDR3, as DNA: TGTGCCAGTTCGCCCAGGCAGGGGGGGAACACCGGGGAGCTGTTTTTT.

The CDR3 reads CASSSRTSYNEQFF. In DNA form, the CDR3 reads TGTGCCAGCAGCAGTCGGACAAGCTACAATGAGCAGTTCTTC. The V and J genes are TRBV7-2 and TRBJ2-1; the D gene is possibly TRBD1 (5 bases). This CDR3 comprises 14 residues. In germline, CDR1 is SGHTA, CDR2 FQGNSA. Between the trimmed V and J ends, which lost 5 bases and 3 bases, there was a span of 11 bases.

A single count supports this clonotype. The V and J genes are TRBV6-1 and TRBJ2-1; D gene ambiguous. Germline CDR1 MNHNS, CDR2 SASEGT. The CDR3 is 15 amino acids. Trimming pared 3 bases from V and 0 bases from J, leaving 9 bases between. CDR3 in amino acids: CASSDLIDSYNEQFF. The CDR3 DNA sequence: TGTGCCAGCAGTGACCTAATAGACTCCTACAATGAGCAGTTCTTC.

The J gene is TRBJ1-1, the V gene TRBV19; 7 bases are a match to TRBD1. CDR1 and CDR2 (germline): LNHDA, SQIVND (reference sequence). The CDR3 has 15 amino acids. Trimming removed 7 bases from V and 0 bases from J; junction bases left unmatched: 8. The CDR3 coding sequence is TGTGCCAGTATCGTAGGGGACAGAATGAACACTGAAGCTTTCTTT. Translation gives CASIVGDRMNTEAFF.

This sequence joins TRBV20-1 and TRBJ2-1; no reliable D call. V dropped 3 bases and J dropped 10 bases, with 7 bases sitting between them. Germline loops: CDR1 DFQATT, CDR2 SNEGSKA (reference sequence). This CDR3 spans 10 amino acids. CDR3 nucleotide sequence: TGCAGTGCTAGTGTGGCGGAGCAGTTCTTC. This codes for CSASVAEQFF.